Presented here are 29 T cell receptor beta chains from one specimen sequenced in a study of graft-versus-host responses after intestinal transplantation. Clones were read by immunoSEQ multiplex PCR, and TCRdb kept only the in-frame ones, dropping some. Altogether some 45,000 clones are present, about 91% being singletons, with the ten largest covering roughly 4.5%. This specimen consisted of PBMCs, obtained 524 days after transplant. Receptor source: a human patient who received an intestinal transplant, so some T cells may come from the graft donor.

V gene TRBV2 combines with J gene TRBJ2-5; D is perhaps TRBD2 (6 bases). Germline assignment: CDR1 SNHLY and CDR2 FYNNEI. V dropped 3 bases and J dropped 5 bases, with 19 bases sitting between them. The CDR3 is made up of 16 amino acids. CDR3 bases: TGTGCCAGCAGTGAGGTCGAGGGAGGCGGAGGGGAGACCCAGTACTTC. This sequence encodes CASSEVEGGGGETQYF.

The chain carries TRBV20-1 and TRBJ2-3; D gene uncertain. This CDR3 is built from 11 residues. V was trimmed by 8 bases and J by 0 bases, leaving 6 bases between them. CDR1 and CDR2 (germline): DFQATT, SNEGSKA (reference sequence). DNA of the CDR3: TGCAGTTCTTCCAGCACAGATACGCAGTATTTT. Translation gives CSSSSTDTQYF.

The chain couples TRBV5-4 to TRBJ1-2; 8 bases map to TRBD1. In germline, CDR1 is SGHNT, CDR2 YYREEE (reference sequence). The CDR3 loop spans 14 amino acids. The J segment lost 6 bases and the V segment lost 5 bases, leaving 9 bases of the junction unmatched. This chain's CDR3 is CASRKEDRAHGYTF. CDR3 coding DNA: TGTGCCAGCAGGAAAGAGGACAGGGCCCATGGCTACACCTTC.

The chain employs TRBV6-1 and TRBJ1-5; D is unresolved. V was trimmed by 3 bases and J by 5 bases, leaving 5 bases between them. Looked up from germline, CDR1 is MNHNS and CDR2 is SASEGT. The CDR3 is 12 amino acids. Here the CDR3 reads CASSEVYQPQHF. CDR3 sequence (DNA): TGTGCCAGCAGTGAGGTATATCAGCCCCAGCATTTT.

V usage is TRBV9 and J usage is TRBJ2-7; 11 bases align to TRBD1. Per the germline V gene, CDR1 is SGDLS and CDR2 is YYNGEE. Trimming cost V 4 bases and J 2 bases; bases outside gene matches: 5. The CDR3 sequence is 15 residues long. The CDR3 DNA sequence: TGTGCCAGCAGCCCAGGACAGGGGGCGGCCTACGAGCAGTACTTC. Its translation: CASSPGQGAAYEQYF.

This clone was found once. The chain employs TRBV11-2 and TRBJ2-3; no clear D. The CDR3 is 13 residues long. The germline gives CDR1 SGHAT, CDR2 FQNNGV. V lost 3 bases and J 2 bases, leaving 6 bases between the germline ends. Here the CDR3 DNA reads TGTGCCAGCAGCTTCCGGGTCACAGATACGCAGTATTTT. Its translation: CASSFRVTDTQYF.

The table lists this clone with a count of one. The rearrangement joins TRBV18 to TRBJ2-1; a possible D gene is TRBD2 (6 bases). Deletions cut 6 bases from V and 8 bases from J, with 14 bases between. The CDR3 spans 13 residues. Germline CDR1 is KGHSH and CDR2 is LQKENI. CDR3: CASSRLTSHEQFF. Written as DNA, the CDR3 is TGTGCCAGCTCCCGACTCACTAGCCATGAGCAGTTCTTC.

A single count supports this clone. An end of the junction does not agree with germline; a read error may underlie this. The CDR3 sequence is CADTTAVLNKKLFF. In DNA, the CDR3 is TGCGCCGATACCACGGCAGTACTTAATAAAAAACTGTTTTTT. This chain connects TRBV10-1 to TRBJ1-4; D is unresolved. Germline V gene lookup returns CDR1 WNHNN and CDR2 SYGVQD (reference sequence). CDR3 size: 14 residues.

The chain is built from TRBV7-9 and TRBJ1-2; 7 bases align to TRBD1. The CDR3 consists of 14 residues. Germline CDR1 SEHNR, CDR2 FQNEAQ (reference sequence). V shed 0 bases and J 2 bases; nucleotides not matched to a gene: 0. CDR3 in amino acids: CASSLATGNYGYTF. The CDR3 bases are TGTGCCAGCAGCTTAGCGACAGGGAACTATGGCTACACCTTC.

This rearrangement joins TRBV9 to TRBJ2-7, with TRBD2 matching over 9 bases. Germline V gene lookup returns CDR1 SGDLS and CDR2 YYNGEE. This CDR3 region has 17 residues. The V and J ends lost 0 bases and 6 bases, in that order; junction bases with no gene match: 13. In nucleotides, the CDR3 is TGTGCCAGCAGCGTAGATTCGGCTAGCGGGAAAAATGGCGAGCAGTACTTC. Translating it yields CASSVDSASGKNGEQYF.

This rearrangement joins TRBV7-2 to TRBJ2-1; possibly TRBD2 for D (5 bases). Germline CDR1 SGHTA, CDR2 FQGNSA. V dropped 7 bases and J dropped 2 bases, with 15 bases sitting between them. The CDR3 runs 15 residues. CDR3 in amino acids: CASTRGVGTYNEQFF. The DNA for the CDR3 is TGTGCCAGCACTCGGGGAGTCGGAACCTACAATGAGCAGTTCTTC.

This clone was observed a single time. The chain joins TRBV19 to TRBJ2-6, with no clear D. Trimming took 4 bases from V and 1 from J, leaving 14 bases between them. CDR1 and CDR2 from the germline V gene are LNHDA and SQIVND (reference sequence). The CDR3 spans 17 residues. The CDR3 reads CASSTQVSRSGANVLTF. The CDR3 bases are TGTGCCAGTAGTACCCAGGTCTCTAGGTCTGGGGCCAACGTCCTGACTTTC.

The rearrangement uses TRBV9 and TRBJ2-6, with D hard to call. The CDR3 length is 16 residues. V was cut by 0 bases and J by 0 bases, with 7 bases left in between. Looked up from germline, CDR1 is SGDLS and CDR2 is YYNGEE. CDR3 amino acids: CASSVGHFSGANVLTF. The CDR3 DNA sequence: TGTGCCAGCAGCGTAGGACATTTCTCTGGGGCCAACGTCCTGACTTTC.

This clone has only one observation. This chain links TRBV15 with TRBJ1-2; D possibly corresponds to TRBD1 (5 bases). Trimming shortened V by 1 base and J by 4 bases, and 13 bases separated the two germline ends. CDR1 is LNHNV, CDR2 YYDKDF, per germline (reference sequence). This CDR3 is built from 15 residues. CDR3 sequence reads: CATSRALQESYGYTF. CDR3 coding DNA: TGTGCCACCAGCAGAGCATTACAGGAGTCCTATGGCTACACCTTC.

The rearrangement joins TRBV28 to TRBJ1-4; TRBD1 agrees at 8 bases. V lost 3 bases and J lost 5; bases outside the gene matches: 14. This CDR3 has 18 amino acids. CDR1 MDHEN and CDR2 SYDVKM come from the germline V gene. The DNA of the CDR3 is TGTGCCAGCAGTTTTCAGGGGGCCGGCCGTAGGGGGAATGAAAAACTGTTTTTT. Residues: CASSFQGAGRRGNEKLFF.

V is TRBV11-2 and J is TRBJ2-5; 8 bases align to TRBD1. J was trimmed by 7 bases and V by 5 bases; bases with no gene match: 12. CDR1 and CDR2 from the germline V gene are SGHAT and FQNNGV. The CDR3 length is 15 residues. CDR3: CASSEPTGVFGTQYF. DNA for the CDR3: TGTGCCAGCAGCGAGCCGACAGGGGTATTTGGGACCCAGTACTTC. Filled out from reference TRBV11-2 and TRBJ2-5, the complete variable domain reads EAGVAQSPRYKIIEKRQSVAFWCNPISGHATLYWYQQILGQGPKLLIQFQNNGVVDDSQLPKDRFSAERLKGVDSTLKIQPAKLEDSAVYLCASSEPTGVFGTQYFGPGTRLLVL.

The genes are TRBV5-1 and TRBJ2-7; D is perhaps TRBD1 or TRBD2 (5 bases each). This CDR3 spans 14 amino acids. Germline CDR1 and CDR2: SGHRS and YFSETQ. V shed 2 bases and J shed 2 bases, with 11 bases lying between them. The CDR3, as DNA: TGCGCCAGCAGCTTAGGGGACCAGACCTACGAGCAGTACTTC. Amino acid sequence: CASSLGDQTYEQYF.

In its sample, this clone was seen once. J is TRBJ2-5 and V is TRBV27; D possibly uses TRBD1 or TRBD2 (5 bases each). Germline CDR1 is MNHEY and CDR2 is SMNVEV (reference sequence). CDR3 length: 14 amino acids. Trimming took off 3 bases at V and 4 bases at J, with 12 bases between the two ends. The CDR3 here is CASSFGTHPETQYF. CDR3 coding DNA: TGTGCCAGCAGTTTCGGGACCCACCCAGAGACCCAGTACTTC.

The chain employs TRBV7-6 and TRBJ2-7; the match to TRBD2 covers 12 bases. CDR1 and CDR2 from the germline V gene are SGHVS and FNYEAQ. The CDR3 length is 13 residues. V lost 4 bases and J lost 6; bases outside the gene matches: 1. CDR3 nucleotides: TGTGCCAGCAGCTCGGGACTAGCGGGCGAGCAGTACTTC. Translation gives CASSSGLAGEQYF.

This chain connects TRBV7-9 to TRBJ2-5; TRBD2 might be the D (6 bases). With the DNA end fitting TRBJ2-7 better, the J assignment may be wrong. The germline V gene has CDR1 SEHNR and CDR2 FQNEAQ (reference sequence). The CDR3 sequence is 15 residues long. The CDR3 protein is CASSLDDGSSYEQYF. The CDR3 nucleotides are TGTGCCAGCAGCTTAGACGACGGGAGCTCCTACGAGCAGTACTTC.

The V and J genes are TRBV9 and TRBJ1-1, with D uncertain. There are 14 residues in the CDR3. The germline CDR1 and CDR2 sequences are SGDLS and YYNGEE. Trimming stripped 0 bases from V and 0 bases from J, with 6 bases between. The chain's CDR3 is CASSVDPLNTEAFF. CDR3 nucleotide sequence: TGTGCCAGCAGCGTAGATCCATTGAACACTGAAGCTTTCTTT.

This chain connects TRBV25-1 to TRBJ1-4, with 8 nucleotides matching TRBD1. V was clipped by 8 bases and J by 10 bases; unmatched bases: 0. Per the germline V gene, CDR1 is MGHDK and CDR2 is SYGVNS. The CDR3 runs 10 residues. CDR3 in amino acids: CASGTGKLFF. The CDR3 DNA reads TGTGCCAGCGGGACAGGAAAACTGTTTTTT.

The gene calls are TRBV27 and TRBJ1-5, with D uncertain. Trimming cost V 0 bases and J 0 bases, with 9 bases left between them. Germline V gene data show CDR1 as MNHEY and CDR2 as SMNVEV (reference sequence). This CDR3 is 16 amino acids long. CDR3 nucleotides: TGTGCCAGCAGTTTATCAAGTGAACTTAGCAATCAGCCCCAGCATTTT. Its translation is CASSLSSELSNQPQHF.

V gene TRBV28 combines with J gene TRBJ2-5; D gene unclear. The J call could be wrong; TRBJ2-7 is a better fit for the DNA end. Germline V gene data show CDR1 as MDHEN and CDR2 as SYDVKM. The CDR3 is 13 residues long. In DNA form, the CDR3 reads TGTGCCAGCAGTTTATTAAAGTTCTACGAGCAGTACTTC. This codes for CASSLLKFYEQYF.

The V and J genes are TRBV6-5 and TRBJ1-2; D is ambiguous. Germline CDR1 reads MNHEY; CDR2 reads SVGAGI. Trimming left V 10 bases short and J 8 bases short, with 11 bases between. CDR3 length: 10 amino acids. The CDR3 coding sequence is TGTGCCACCGAAGATAGGGGCTACACCTTC. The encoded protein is CATEDRGYTF.

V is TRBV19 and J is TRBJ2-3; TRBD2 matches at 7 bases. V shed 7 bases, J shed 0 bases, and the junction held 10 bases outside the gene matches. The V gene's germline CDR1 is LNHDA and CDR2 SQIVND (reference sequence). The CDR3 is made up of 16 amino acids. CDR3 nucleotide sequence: TGTGCCAGTAAAGACCGAGGCGGGAGTAGCACAGATACGCAGTATTTT. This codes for CASKDRGGSSTDTQYF.

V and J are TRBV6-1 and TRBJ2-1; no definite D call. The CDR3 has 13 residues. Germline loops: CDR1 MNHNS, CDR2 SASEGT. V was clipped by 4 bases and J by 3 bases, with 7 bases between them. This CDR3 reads CASSGQLYNEQFF. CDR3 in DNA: TGTGCCAGCAGTGGCCAGCTCTACAATGAGCAGTTCTTC.

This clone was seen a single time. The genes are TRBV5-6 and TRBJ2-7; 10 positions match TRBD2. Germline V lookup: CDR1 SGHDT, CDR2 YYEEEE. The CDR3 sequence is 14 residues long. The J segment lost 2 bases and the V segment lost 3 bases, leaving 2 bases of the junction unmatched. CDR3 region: CASSSGLAAYEQYF. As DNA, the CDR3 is TGTGCCAGCAGCTCCGGACTAGCGGCCTACGAGCAGTACTTC.

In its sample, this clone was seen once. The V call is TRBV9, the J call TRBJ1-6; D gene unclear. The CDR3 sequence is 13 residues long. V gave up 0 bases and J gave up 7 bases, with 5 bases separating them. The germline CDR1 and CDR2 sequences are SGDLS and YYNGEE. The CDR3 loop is CASSVGGNSPLHF. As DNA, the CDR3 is TGTGCCAGCAGCGTAGGTGGGAATTCACCCCTCCACTTT.